Each of the 19 T cell receptor beta chains below was sequenced from the same sample in a study of patients and donors after allogeneic stem cell transplantation. TCRdb recomputed calls from the RT-PCR reads with MiXCR, one row per CDR3 protein. The sample includes roughly 880,000 distinct CDR3 sequences, more than 15% of them seen just once. The sequenced material came from blood, either unsorted or a sorted T cell fraction (not recorded which). The receptors come from a human donor who was either an allogeneic HSCT recipient or a stem cell or donor lymphocyte infusion donor (not recorded which). It is not recorded whose cells these are; they may come from a transplant donor.

J is TRBJ2-5 and V is TRBV5-4, with a tentative D call TRBD1 (6 bases). Germline assignment: CDR1 SGHNT and CDR2 YYREEE (reference sequence). The V gene lost 0 bases and the J gene lost 2 bases, with 11 bases spanning the gap. The CDR3 contains 15 residues. This chain's CDR3 is CASSLVNRDQETQYF. CDR3 nucleotide sequence: TGTGCCAGCAGCTTGGTAAACAGGGATCAAGAGACCCAGTACTTC.

This clonotype was recorded a few times. The chain uses TRBV12-3 or TRBV12-4 and TRBJ2-1, with a weak D call TRBD1 (6 bases). Trimming removed 3 bases at V and 7 bases at J, with 13 bases between. The CDR3 is 14 residues long. The CDR3 here is CASSFFTGSNEQFF. The CDR3 nucleotides read TGTGCCAGCAGTTTTTTCACAGGGAGTAATGAGCAGTTCTTC.

This clonotype has a handful of counts. This chain links TRBV11-2 with TRBJ2-1, with TRBD2 identical over 7 bases. Germline values: CDR1 SGHAT, CDR2 FQNNGV. The CDR3 runs to 13 residues. After removal of 2 bases from V and 10 bases from J, the junction contained 5 bases not matched to a gene. CDR3 nucleotide sequence: TGTGCCAGCAGCTTACCTAGCGGATTAGAGCAGTTCTTC. Translating it yields CASSLPSGLEQFF.

The V and J genes are TRBV7-9 and TRBJ2-7, with D maybe TRBD2 (6 bases). The CDR3 spans 14 residues. Per the germline V gene, CDR1 is SEHNR and CDR2 is FQNEAQ (reference sequence). Deletions cut 5 bases from V and 5 bases from J, with 16 bases between. In nucleotides, the CDR3 is TGTGCCAGCAGCAAAATACGGGAGAACGACGAGCAGTACTTC. Its translation is CASSKIRENDEQYF.

This clonotype occurred a few times. The chain employs TRBV12-3 or TRBV12-4 and TRBJ2-7, with a weak D call TRBD1 (5 bases). This CDR3 region has 16 residues. Trimming cost V 5 bases and J 6 bases, with 23 bases left between them. The CDR3 region has the DNA TGTGCCAGCAGTCCCTCCTCTTGGGGCCCAACCCCCGAGCAGTACTTC. Amino acids: CASSPSSWGPTPEQYF.

The V call is TRBV5-1, the J call TRBJ1-4, with 7 positions matching TRBD1. J lost 4 bases, V lost 4 bases, and 4 bases had no gene match. Germline V gene sequence: CDR1 SGHRS, CDR2 YFSETQ. The CDR3 totals 14 residues. CDR3 coding DNA: TGCGCCAGCAGCCGGACAGGCTATAATGAAAAACTGTTTTTT. Translated: CASSRTGYNEKLFF.

This clonotype was counted at least ten times. This rearrangement joins TRBV5-5 to TRBJ2-7; possibly TRBD1 for D (6 bases). V lost 4 bases and J lost 1, with 15 bases in between. This CDR3 contains 15 residues. Germline CDR1 and CDR2: SGHKS and YYEKEE (reference sequence). This CDR3 reads CASSTPGTSSYEQYF. In nucleotides, the CDR3 is TGTGCCAGCAGCACCCCCGGGACATCGTCCTACGAGCAGTACTTC.

The chain employs TRBV21-1 and TRBJ2-5; the table calls TRBD2, which could not be checked here. TRBV21-1 is given as a pseudogene. This CDR3 is built from 16 residues. CDR3: CASSKDLGTLKETQYF. CDR3 coding DNA: TGTGCCAGCAGCAAAGACCTCGGGACTTTAAAAGAGACCCAGTACTTC.

Many counts were recorded for this clonotype. The chain recombines TRBV12-3 or TRBV12-4 with TRBJ2-2; no firm D call. V was shortened by 4 bases and J by 8 bases, with 11 bases between the two germline ends. CDR3 length equals 13 residues. The CDR3 DNA reads TGTGCCAGCAGTTGGTCCCCCGGAGGGGAGCTGTTTTTT. Translation: CASSWSPGGELFF.

The chain joins TRBV15 to TRBJ2-3; D is unclear. The CDR3 is 14 amino acids. In germline, CDR1 is LNHNV, CDR2 YYDKDF (reference sequence). V was clipped by 3 bases and J by 7 bases, with 14 bases between them. CDR3 sequence (DNA): TGTGCCACCAGCAGTAATCTTCGGTCGAATACGCAGTATTTT. It encodes CATSSNLRSNTQYF.

The chain uses TRBV27 and TRBJ1-1; 10 bases align to TRBD1. The V and J ends lost 5 bases and 4 bases, in that order; junction bases with no gene match: 10. The CDR3 length is 16 residues. Germline lookup yields CDR1 MNHEY and CDR2 SMNVEV (reference sequence). In nucleotides, the CDR3 is TGTGCCAGCAGTAACCCGGGACAGGGGATGGGCACTGAAGCTTTCTTT. Translating gives CASSNPGQGMGTEAFF.

This clonotype has only a few counts. V is TRBV5-4 and J is TRBJ2-7, with TRBD2 matching 8 bases. Germline V gene lookup returns CDR1 SGHNT and CDR2 YYREEE (reference sequence). The J segment lost 5 bases and the V segment lost 0 bases, leaving 10 bases of the junction unmatched. The CDR3 contains 16 residues. This CDR3 reads CASSLDATSVLNEQYF. As DNA, the CDR3 is TGTGCCAGCAGCTTGGATGCGACTAGCGTCTTAAACGAGCAGTACTTC.

This clonotype was detected only a few times. The rearrangement joins TRBV2 to TRBJ1-2; TRBD1 might be the D (5 bases). Deletions cut 7 bases from V and 5 bases from J, with 11 bases between. Germline-derived CDR1 and CDR2 are SNHLY and FYNNEI. The CDR3 covers 12 residues. CDR3 sequence (DNA): TGTGCCAGCATCCGGGACTCTTATGGCTACACCTTC. This codes for CASIRDSYGYTF.

This clonotype was recorded a few times. The chain joins TRBV3-1 to TRBJ2-7; 7 bases are shared with TRBD2. The length of the CDR3 is 15 residues. With V trimmed by 3 bases and J by 0 bases, 5 bases remained unmatched. Germline lookup yields CDR1 LGHDT and CDR2 YNNKEL (reference sequence). The CDR3 sequence: CASSHQGLVSYEQYF. In DNA, the CDR3 is TGTGCCAGCAGCCACCAAGGACTAGTCTCCTACGAGCAGTACTTC.

This clonotype was counted between two and nine times. This chain links TRBV20-1 with TRBJ1-2, with a tentative D call TRBD1 (5 bases). There are 12 residues in the CDR3. Germline CDR1 is DFQATT and CDR2 is SNEGSKA (reference sequence). Deletions cut 0 bases from V and 4 bases from J, with 6 bases between. The CDR3 DNA reads TGCAGTGCTAGAGATGACAGCTATGGCTACACCTTC. Residues: CSARDDSYGYTF.

This sequence joins TRBV20-1 and TRBJ2-1; D not certain. CDR1 DFQATT and CDR2 SNEGSKA come from the germline V gene (reference sequence). Between the trimmed V and J ends, which lost 4 bases and 7 bases, there was a span of 8 bases. The CDR3 is made up of 11 amino acids. Here the CDR3 DNA reads TGCAGTGCTACCCGCCAGAATGAGCAGTTCTTC. As protein: CSATRQNEQFF.

The chain combines TRBV2 with TRBJ1-2, with D possibly matching TRBD1 (6 bases). The V and J ends lost 3 bases and 4 bases respectively, with 15 bases between them. CDR1 SNHLY and CDR2 FYNNEI come from the germline V gene. There are 15 residues in the CDR3. The CDR3 nucleotides are TGTGCCAGCAGTGACAACAGGGTGGAAGCCTATGGCTACACCTTC. This sequence encodes CASSDNRVEAYGYTF.

The rearrangement uses TRBV6-5 and TRBJ1-4; D remains unclear. With 2 bases removed from V and 3 bases from J, the gap between germline ends came to 7 bases. The CDR3 is 14 residues long. From germline, CDR1 is MNHEY and CDR2 SVGAGI. Here the CDR3 reads CASSYAASNEKLFF. In DNA, the CDR3 is TGTGCCAGCAGTTACGCCGCCTCTAATGAAAAACTGTTTTTT.

The CDR3 DNA is TGTGCCAGCAGGGTATGGGGGTTGGACTCCTACGAGCAGTACTTC. It is translated as CASRVWGLDSYEQYF. J is TRBJ2-7 and V is TRBV2, with D perhaps being TRBD1 or TRBD2 (5 bases each). The CDR3 sequence is 15 residues long. V was cut by 6 bases and J by 0 bases, with 15 bases left in between. Germline V gene sequence: CDR1 SNHLY, CDR2 FYNNEI.